A single sample is the source of the 20 T cell receptor beta chains below, sequenced in a study of T cell changes during pregnancy in multiple sclerosis (dated by TCRdb to the late 2010s). The library came from the immunoSEQ multiplex PCR assay. This immuneACCESS table, as held by TCRdb, lists in-frame sequences with V and J called but not all clones. Of the missing ones, under half trace to an unresolved V gene in checked studies; the others have no known cause. Counted in this sample were more than 45,000 clones; 94% of them appeared once. The ten biggest clones cover roughly 0.58% of the sample. Sequenced material: CD4+ T cells from peripheral blood mononuclear cells, taken in the second trimester of pregnancy. The receptors originated from a female donor with multiple sclerosis, enrolled in a pregnancy study.

The J gene is TRBJ1-6, the V gene TRBV7-3, with D tentatively TRBD1 (5 bases). Germline loops: CDR1 SGHTA, CDR2 FQGTGA. The CDR3 is made up of 14 amino acids. Trimming shortened V by 5 bases and J by 7 bases, and 12 bases separated the two germline ends. CDR3 in amino acids: CASSAGHWNSPLHF. The CDR3 bases are TGTGCCAGCAGCGCCGGACACTGGAATTCACCCCTCCACTTT.

This rearrangement joins TRBV7-2 to TRBJ2-5, with 13 bases fitting TRBD2. Germline V gene data show CDR1 as SGHTA and CDR2 as FQGNSA. CDR3 length equals 15 residues. The V gene end was trimmed by 5 bases and the J gene end by 4 bases; junction bases not matched to a gene: 4. The CDR3 sequence is CASSRTSGSPETQYF. DNA for the CDR3: TGTGCCAGCAGCCGGACTAGCGGGAGCCCAGAGACCCAGTACTTC. Complete variable domain (other parts from reference TRBV7-2 and TRBJ2-5): GAGVSQSPSNKVTEKGKDVELRCDPISGHTALYWYRQSLGQGLEFLIYFQGNSAPDKSGLPSDRFSAERTGGSVSTLTIQRTQQEDSAVYLCASSRTSGSPETQYFGPGTRLLVL.

The chain recombines TRBV7-9 with TRBJ1-1; TRBD1 might be the D (5 bases). V shed 1 base and J shed 0 bases, with 15 bases lying between them. The CDR3 has 17 amino acids. Germline V gives CDR1 SEHNR, CDR2 FQNEAQ (reference sequence). CDR3 coding DNA: TGTGCCAGCAGCTTAGTAGCAAGGCAGGACATGAACACTGAAGCTTTCTTT. Protein product: CASSLVARQDMNTEAFF.

This clone was seen only once. This sequence joins TRBV6-5 and TRBJ1-1; TRBD1 matches 7 bases. The ends lost 2 bases at V and 7 bases at J; junction bases unmatched: 4. This CDR3 comprises 13 residues. The germline CDR1 and CDR2 sequences are MNHEY and SVGAGI. CDR3 region: CASSYRQGGEAFF. The CDR3, as DNA: TGTGCCAGCAGTTACCGACAGGGTGGTGAAGCTTTCTTT.

The V and J genes are TRBV7-3 and TRBJ1-1, with 7 bases lining up with TRBD1. The CDR3 is 18 residues long. Germline V gene lookup returns CDR1 SGHTA and CDR2 FQGTGA. With 2 bases clipped from V and 4 bases from J, the junction kept 16 bases outside the gene matches. Here the CDR3 DNA reads TGTGCCAGCAGCTTATGGGCTTCGGCCGACAGGGTAGGCACTGAAGCTTTCTTT. As protein: CASSLWASADRVGTEAFF.

CDR3 sequence reads: CASSSWGSGGADTQYF. The CDR3, as DNA: TGCGCCAGCAGCTCTTGGGGTAGCGGGGGGGCCGATACGCAGTATTTT. V and J are TRBV4-3 and TRBJ2-3; TRBD2 agrees at 11 bases. Germline CDR1 is LGHNA and CDR2 is YSLEER. CDR3 length: 16 residues. With 5 bases clipped from V and 6 bases from J, the junction kept 10 bases outside the gene matches.

V gene TRBV5-1 combines with J gene TRBJ1-3; 8 nucleotides align to TRBD1. Germline V lookup: CDR1 SGHRS, CDR2 YFSETQ. V gave up 3 bases and J gave up 4 bases; unmatched junction bases: 3. The CDR3 is 14 residues long. This CDR3 is CASSWTGFGNTIYF. DNA of the CDR3: TGCGCCAGCAGCTGGACAGGGTTCGGAAACACCATATATTTT.

The chain employs TRBV14 and TRBJ1-3; D is ambiguous. This CDR3 is built from 15 residues. V was trimmed by 1 base and J by 4 bases, leaving 11 bases between them. CDR1 SGHDN and CDR2 FVKESK come from the germline V gene. The CDR3 DNA sequence: TGTGCCAGCAGCCAAGTACTGGGCTTCGGAAACACCATATATTTT. Its protein is CASSQVLGFGNTIYF.

J is TRBJ2-5 and V is TRBV5-1; possible D gene TRBD2, 5 bases. The CDR3 extends over 15 amino acids. The germline V gene encodes CDR1 SGHRS and CDR2 YFSETQ. Trimming left V 3 bases short and J 5 bases short, with 17 bases between. This chain's CDR3 is CASSSGRGQRETQYF. In DNA, the CDR3 is TGCGCCAGCAGCTCGGGTCGGGGTCAGCGGGAGACCCAGTACTTC.

V usage is TRBV6-1 and J usage is TRBJ2-1, with 7 bases that match TRBD1. Germline lookup yields CDR1 MNHNS and CDR2 SASEGT. J was trimmed by 6 bases and V by 4 bases; bases with no gene match: 6. This CDR3 region has 14 residues. The chain's CDR3 is CASSGRGPLNEQFF. As DNA, the CDR3 is TGTGCCAGCAGTGGAAGGGGGCCACTCAATGAGCAGTTCTTC.

CDR3 bases: TGTGCCAGCAGCTTAGCACCGGGACAGGCGGCCGGGGAGCTGTTTTTT. Encoded protein: CASSLAPGQAAGELFF. The chain couples TRBV7-9 to TRBJ2-2, with 8 nucleotides matching TRBD1. This CDR3 is built from 16 residues. The V gene end was trimmed by 0 bases and the J gene end by 6 bases; junction bases not matched to a gene: 6. The germline V gene has CDR1 SEHNR and CDR2 FQNEAQ (reference sequence).

V is TRBV2 and J is TRBJ2-1, with TRBD2 matching over 12 bases. V dropped 4 bases and J dropped 10; count of bases not matched to a gene: 2. Per germline, CDR1 SNHLY and CDR2 FYNNEI. The CDR3 covers 13 residues. The CDR3 DNA is TGTGCCAGCAGTGCCGGACTAGCGGGGGAGCAGTTCTTC. Its protein product is CASSAGLAGEQFF.

The rearrangement links TRBV7-3 to TRBJ1-1; the match to TRBD1 covers 10 bases. Per the germline V gene, CDR1 is SGHTA and CDR2 is FQGTGA. The V segment lost 4 bases and the J segment 4 bases; nucleotides outside the gene matches: 6. The CDR3 extends over 15 amino acids. This CDR3 reads CASSSTGGPGTEAFF. The CDR3 DNA sequence: TGTGCCAGCAGCTCGACAGGGGGCCCGGGCACTGAAGCTTTCTTT.

This chain links TRBV4-2 with TRBJ2-1, with 7 bases lining up with TRBD2. There are 18 residues in the CDR3. V trimming: 1 base; J trimming: 1 base; junction bases outside the gene matches: 10. Germline V lookup: CDR1 LGHNA, CDR2 YNFKEQ. The CDR3 reads CASSQGKTGGPSYNEQFF. The DNA for the CDR3 is TGTGCCAGCAGCCAAGGTAAAACGGGGGGTCCTTCCTACAATGAGCAGTTCTTC.

In its sample, this clone was seen a few times. The V call is TRBV7-9, the J call TRBJ1-1; a weak D match, TRBD1 (6 bases). This CDR3 spans 14 amino acids. In germline, CDR1 is SEHNR, CDR2 FQNEAQ (reference sequence). The V end was cut by 5 bases, the J end by 11 bases, with 21 bases between. DNA of the CDR3: TGTGCCAGCAGCACATCACGGGACACCCACGGGGCTTTCTTT. Translated, it gives CASSTSRDTHGAFF.

This chain connects TRBV6-5 to TRBJ1-3, with D maybe TRBD1 (6 bases). Germline values: CDR1 MNHEY, CDR2 SVGAGI. Trimming took 6 bases from V and 0 from J, leaving 12 bases between them. CDR3 size: 15 residues. The CDR3 DNA sequence: TGTGCCAGCAGACGAGGGGGTCTCTCTGGAAACACCATATATTTT. It encodes CASRRGGLSGNTIYF.

The rearrangement links TRBV9 to TRBJ1-3, with 8 bases matching TRBD1. This CDR3 contains 14 residues. Germline lookup yields CDR1 SGDLS and CDR2 YYNGEE. V was pared by 3 bases and J by 7 bases, with 6 bases of the junction left unmatched. CDR3 sequence: CASSAGQGWNTIYF. Here the CDR3 DNA reads TGTGCCAGCAGCGCCGGACAGGGCTGGAACACCATATATTTT.

The chain links TRBV5-4 to TRBJ1-2, with 10 nucleotides matching TRBD1. This CDR3 region has 17 residues. Germline V gene lookup returns CDR1 SGHNT and CDR2 YYREEE (reference sequence). Unmatched junction bases numbered 13, after V lost 4 bases and J lost 4 bases. The CDR3 reads CASSGRDRGSTTYGYTF. The CDR3 DNA sequence: TGTGCCAGCAGCGGCCGGGACAGGGGATCGACTACCTATGGCTACACCTTC. Combining the CDR3 with reference TRBV5-4 and TRBJ1-2 gives the whole variable domain ETGVTQSPTHLIKTRGQQVTLRCSSQSGHNTVSWYQQALGQGPQFIFQYYREEENGRGNFPPRFSGLQFPNYSSELNVNALELDDSALYLCASSGRDRGSTTYGYTFGSGTRLTVV.

This chain connects TRBV28 to TRBJ1-2, with 7 bases fitting TRBD1. There are 15 residues in the CDR3. CDR1 is MDHEN and CDR2 is SYDVKM in the germline V gene. Unmatched junction bases numbered 11, after V lost 6 bases and J lost 4 bases. In DNA form, the CDR3 reads TGTGCCAGCAGCCTAAGGGGGCTGAATTCCTATGGCTACACCTTC. As protein: CASSLRGLNSYGYTF.

This chain joins TRBV19 and TRBJ1-2, with D unresolved. There are 13 residues in the CDR3. Trimming took off 1 base at V and 4 bases at J, with 7 bases between the two ends. Germline V gene sequence: CDR1 LNHDA, CDR2 SQIVND (reference sequence). This CDR3 reads CASSIGGAYGYTF. Here the CDR3 DNA reads TGTGCCAGTAGTATAGGGGGAGCCTATGGCTACACCTTC.